A single sample is the source of the 32 T cell receptor beta chains below, sequenced in a study of blood T cell repertoires in COVID-19. Some clones are missing from TCRdb's copy, which holds only in-frame ones; the method was immunoSEQ multiplex PCR. Among some 300,000 clones listed, roughly 86% were seen once. Material for sequencing was PBMCs or T cells enriched from blood (not recorded which). Source of these receptors: a woman in her 30s who had recovered from COVID-19.

This rearrangement joins TRBV5-4 to TRBJ2-7, with D hard to call. This CDR3 is 16 amino acids long. Deletions cut 5 bases from V and 6 bases from J, with 24 bases between. Germline lookup yields CDR1 SGHNT and CDR2 YYREEE (reference sequence). In nucleotides, the CDR3 is TGTGCCAGCAGTCCAAAAATGAGCGCAGCGCCCCTCGAGCAGTACTTC. It is translated as CASSPKMSAAPLEQYF.

V and J are TRBV3-1 (or the pseudogene TRBV3-2) and TRBJ2-2, with TRBD2 as a possible D gene (5 bases). Per the germline V gene, CDR1 is LGHDT and CDR2 is YNNKEL (reference sequence). V was pared by 3 bases and J by 10 bases, with 9 bases between. This CDR3 region has 12 residues. The CDR3 spells CASSQGVTELFF. As DNA, the CDR3 is TGTGCCAGCAGCCAGGGAGTTACGGAGCTGTTTTTT.

There are a few counts of this clone. This sequence joins TRBV10-1 and TRBJ2-7; D perhaps matches TRBD1 (5 bases). Trimming stripped 7 bases from V and 4 bases from J, with 8 bases between. Per the germline V gene, CDR1 is WNHNN and CDR2 is SYGVQD (reference sequence). CDR3 length equals 11 residues. The CDR3 loop is CASIQGYEQYF. In nucleotides, the CDR3 is TGCGCCAGCATTCAGGGTTACGAGCAGTACTTC.

This chain connects TRBV7-9 to TRBJ2-3; weak D call: TRBD1 (5 bases). CDR3 length: 15 residues. The V gene's germline CDR1 is SEHNR and CDR2 FQNEAQ (reference sequence). Deletions cut 0 bases from V and 0 bases from J, with 7 bases between. The CDR3 DNA sequence: TGTGCCAGCAGCTTAGCCAGGGCTAGCACAGATACGCAGTATTTT. It encodes CASSLARASTDTQYF. Looking up the rest from reference TRBV7-9 and TRBJ2-3 gives the full variable domain: DTGVSQNPRHKITKRGQNVTFRCDPISEHNRLYWYRQTLGQGPEFLTYFQNEAQLEKSRLLSDRFSAERPKGSFSTLEIQRTEQGDSAMYLCASSLARASTDTQYFGPGTRLTVL.

The chain carries TRBV5-6 and TRBJ2-5; no definite D call. The CDR3 sequence is 11 residues long. The ends were cut back, 0 bases at V and 7 bases at J, with 4 bases in the middle. CDR1 is SGHDT and CDR2 is YYEEEE in the germline V gene. The CDR3 is CASSLAGTQYF. CDR3 sequence (DNA): TGTGCCAGCAGCTTGGCCGGGACCCAGTACTTC.

The chain has TRBV12-3 or TRBV12-4 and TRBJ2-5; the D is unclear. This CDR3 has 12 residues. Trimming removed 6 bases from V and 7 bases from J, with 12 bases in between. DNA for the CDR3: TGTGCCAGCAGCTCAGCAGGTGGGACCCAGTACTTC. Translation: CASSSAGGTQYF.

This clone was observed a single time. CDR3: CATKWGRQPQHF. The CDR3 DNA is TGTGCCACTAAATGGGGGCGCCAGCCCCAGCATTTT. V gene TRBV19 combines with J gene TRBJ1-5; tentative D call: TRBD1 (6 bases). V gave up 10 bases and J gave up 7 bases, with 14 bases separating them. From germline, CDR1 is LNHDA and CDR2 SQIVND (reference sequence). The CDR3 runs 12 residues.

The chain joins TRBV4-1 to TRBJ1-2; no clear D gene. This CDR3 is 14 amino acids long. The germline gives CDR1 MGHRA, CDR2 YSYEKL. Deletions cut 3 bases from V and 2 bases from J, with 10 bases between. CDR3 residues: CASSQTTGNYGYTF. The CDR3 DNA is TGCGCCAGCAGCCAGACGACGGGGAACTATGGCTACACCTTC.

The chain joins TRBV6-5 to TRBJ1-5; perhaps TRBD1 as D (5 bases). Germline CDR1 and CDR2: MNHEY and SVGAGI. CDR3 length: 14 amino acids. Trimming removed 5 bases from V and 1 base from J, with 9 bases in between. CDR3 protein: CASSNRQSNQPQHF. The DNA of the CDR3 is TGTGCCAGCAGTAACCGACAGAGCAATCAGCCCCAGCATTTT.

The rearrangement uses TRBV28 and TRBJ2-2; tentative D call: TRBD2 (5 bases). The CDR3 spans 15 residues. The germline V and J ends were trimmed by 2 bases and 6 bases, with 13 bases remaining between them. Germline lookup yields CDR1 MDHEN and CDR2 SYDVKM. CDR3 loop: CASSLIPGRAGELFF. The CDR3 nucleotides are TGTGCCAGCAGTTTAATCCCGGGAAGGGCCGGGGAGCTGTTTTTT.

The chain joins TRBV19 to TRBJ1-3, with a tentative D call TRBD1 (6 bases). Trimming took off 0 bases at V and 0 bases at J, with 12 bases between the two ends. This CDR3 has 17 residues. Germline V gives CDR1 LNHDA, CDR2 SQIVND (reference sequence). This CDR3 reads CASSIDWTAFSGNTIYF. The CDR3, as DNA: TGTGCCAGTAGTATAGATTGGACAGCGTTCTCTGGAAACACCATATATTTT. The variable domain in full, completed from reference TRBV19 and TRBJ1-3, reads DGGITQSPKYLFRKEGQNVTLSCEQNLNHDAMYWYRQDPGQGLRLIYYSQIVNDFQKGDIAEGYSVSREKKESFPLTVTSAQKNPTAFYLCASSIDWTAFSGNTIYFGEGSWLTVV.

This sequence joins TRBV27 and TRBJ1-1, with D possibly matching TRBD1 (6 bases). CDR1 and CDR2 from the germline V gene are MNHEY and SMNVEV (reference sequence). This CDR3 is 17 amino acids long. Trimming removed 5 bases from V and 1 base from J, with 20 bases in between. The CDR3 is CASSRSRTAQPNTEAFF. The CDR3 nucleotides read TGTGCCAGCAGTAGATCAAGGACAGCTCAACCGAACACTGAAGCTTTCTTT.

The chain uses TRBV9 and TRBJ1-2; D is unresolved. Germline V gene lookup returns CDR1 SGDLS and CDR2 YYNGEE. V was clipped by 7 bases and J by 4 bases, with 8 bases between them. The CDR3 loop spans 11 amino acids. CDR3 loop: CASGEAYGYTF. CDR3 sequence (DNA): TGTGCCAGCGGTGAGGCCTATGGCTACACCTTC.

This chain joins TRBV11-2 and TRBJ1-2, with TRBD1 as a possible D gene (5 bases). The CDR3 totals 12 residues. Trimming took off 1 base at V and 7 bases at J, with 7 bases between the two ends. Germline V gene sequence: CDR1 SGHAT, CDR2 FQNNGV. The CDR3 region is CASSLVGGGYTF. In DNA form, the CDR3 reads TGTGCCAGCAGCTTAGTCGGGGGTGGCTACACCTTC.

This clone was detected only a few times. The gene calls are TRBV5-4 and TRBJ1-1; perhaps TRBD1 as D (6 bases). This CDR3 has 13 residues. V lost 1 base to trimming and J lost 5 bases, with 9 bases between them. Germline CDR1 and CDR2: SGHNT and YYREEE (reference sequence). This CDR3 reads CASSLHQGTEAFF. The CDR3 DNA sequence: TGTGCCAGCAGCTTGCATCAGGGGACTGAAGCTTTCTTT.

This clone appeared once. The rearrangement joins TRBV7-9 to TRBJ1-1, with 10 bases matching TRBD1. The CDR3 is 17 residues long. Germline V CDR1 and CDR2: SEHNR, FQNEAQ (reference sequence). The junction had 6 bases not matched to a gene; V was cut back by 2 bases and J by 0 bases. CDR3 protein: CASSLPGQGLVNTEAFF. For the CDR3, the DNA is TGTGCCAGCAGCTTACCGGGACAGGGGCTTGTGAACACTGAAGCTTTCTTT.

This chain connects TRBV7-2 to TRBJ2-7; 8 bases are shared with TRBD1. Looked up from germline, CDR1 is SGHTA and CDR2 is FQGNSA. This CDR3 is 16 amino acids long. The J segment lost 6 bases and the V segment lost 5 bases, leaving 15 bases of the junction unmatched. CDR3 in amino acids: CASSPRQGNSPREQYF. CDR3 nucleotide sequence: TGTGCCAGCAGCCCTCGACAGGGGAATTCCCCCCGCGAGCAGTACTTC.

The genes are TRBV18 and TRBJ1-2, with a tentative D call TRBD1 (5 bases). Looked up from germline, CDR1 is KGHSH and CDR2 is LQKENI. The CDR3 is 14 amino acids. V was shortened by 5 bases and J by 6 bases, with 16 bases between the two germline ends. CDR3 residues: CASSSVRGGDGYTF. Written as DNA, the CDR3 is TGTGCCAGCTCAAGTGTTCGGGGGGGAGATGGCTACACCTTC.

The rearrangement links TRBV6-5 to TRBJ1-2, with D possibly matching TRBD1 (6 bases). Germline V gene sequence: CDR1 MNHEY, CDR2 SVGAGI. Between the trimmed V and J ends, which lost 3 bases and 7 bases, there was a span of 15 bases. CDR3 length equals 14 residues. The CDR3 DNA is TGTGCCAGCAGTTATAAAAACAGGGCGGCTGGCTACACCTTC. Its protein product is CASSYKNRAAGYTF.

In the case of this clone: Germline and junction disagree at one end, which may indicate a read error. V is TRBV7-7 and J is TRBJ2-2; D might be TRBD2 (5 bases). This CDR3 is 15 amino acids long. Germline-derived CDR1 and CDR2 are SSHAT and FNYEAQ (reference sequence). Written as DNA, the CDR3 is TGTGCTAGCAGCTTAAGCGGCGTGAACACCGGGGAGCTGTTTTTT. Amino acids: CASSLSGVNTGELFF.

V usage is TRBV6-5 and J usage is TRBJ2-3; 8 nucleotides agree with TRBD1. This CDR3 contains 16 residues. The germline gives CDR1 MNHEY, CDR2 SVGAGI. The ends lost 2 bases at V and 3 bases at J; junction bases unmatched: 7. CDR3 sequence: CASSYDLRTGTDTQYF. The CDR3 DNA is TGTGCCAGCAGTTACGACCTTAGGACAGGGACAGATACGCAGTATTTT.

This clone was seen only once. This rearrangement joins TRBV4-3 to TRBJ2-1, with D possibly matching TRBD2 (5 bases). The length of the CDR3 is 16 residues. Germline CDR1 is LGHNA and CDR2 is YSLEER. The V gene lost 0 bases and the J gene lost 3 bases, with 12 bases spanning the gap. CDR3 amino acids: CASSQESGVLYNEQFF. The CDR3 nucleotides read TGCGCCAGCAGCCAAGAGTCCGGGGTCCTCTACAATGAGCAGTTCTTC.

The rearrangement uses TRBV27 and TRBJ1-4; D gene uncertain. CDR1 and CDR2 (germline): MNHEY, SMNVEV (reference sequence). The CDR3 totals 14 residues. V gave up 2 bases and J gave up 7 bases, with 11 bases separating them. As DNA, the CDR3 is TGTGCCAGCAGTTTACAGAGTCTAGGTGAAAAACTGTTTTTT. This sequence encodes CASSLQSLGEKLFF.

This clone occurred once. The chain has TRBV15 and TRBJ2-1; 8 bases fit TRBD2. Per germline, CDR1 LNHNV and CDR2 YYDKDF (reference sequence). CDR3 length equals 19 residues. J lost 9 bases, V lost 0 bases, and 19 bases had no gene match. Here the CDR3 DNA reads TGTGCCACCAGCAGAGATCTGGGTTTCTCGGGAGGGCCGGGGGGTGAGCAGTTCTTC. Its protein is CATSRDLGFSGGPGGEQFF.

The chain carries TRBV6-1 and TRBJ1-5; 11 bases fit TRBD1. The V gene end was trimmed by 3 bases and the J gene end by 1 base; junction bases not matched to a gene: 2. Germline CDR1 is MNHNS and CDR2 is SASEGT. The CDR3 has 16 amino acids. CDR3 bases: TGTGCCAGCAGTGAGCGGACAGGGGGCAGCAATCAGCCCCAGCATTTT. Translation: CASSERTGGSNQPQHF.

The V gene is TRBV5-1, the J gene TRBJ1-1; D call uncertain. Germline CDR1 reads SGHRS; CDR2 reads YFSETQ. V was pared by 6 bases and J by 1 base, with 10 bases between. The CDR3 is made up of 13 amino acids. CDR3 sequence reads: CASTSRGNTEAFF. In DNA, the CDR3 is TGCGCCAGCACCTCAAGAGGGAACACTGAAGCTTTCTTT. The entire variable domain, with the rest obtained from reference TRBV5-1 and TRBJ1-1, is as follows: KAGVTQTPRYLIKTRGQQVTLSCSPISGHRSVSWYQQTPGQGLQFLFEYFSETQRNKGNFPGRFSGRQFSNSRSEMNVSTLELGDSALYLCASTSRGNTEAFFGQGTRLTVV.

The gene calls are TRBV28 and TRBJ1-4; 7 bases are a match to TRBD1. The length of the CDR3 is 19 residues. Germline lookup yields CDR1 MDHEN and CDR2 SYDVKM. J was trimmed by 1 base and V by 5 bases; bases with no gene match: 16. Here the CDR3 DNA reads TGTGCCAGCAGTCACAGACAGGGTCGTTATGGTCAAACTAATGAAAAACTGTTTTTT. Translated, it gives CASSHRQGRYGQTNEKLFF.

The rearrangement links TRBV7-8 to TRBJ2-7; TRBD2 aligns across 8 bases. This CDR3 region has 19 residues. With V trimmed by 1 base and J by 0 bases, 14 bases remained unmatched. Germline V gene sequence: CDR1 SGHVS, CDR2 FQNEAQ. Written as DNA, the CDR3 is TGTGCCAGCAGCTTAGGAAAGAGGCGGGGGGTCTTAGGCTCCTACGAGCAGTACTTC. Amino acid sequence: CASSLGKRRGVLGSYEQYF.

The V gene is TRBV7-3, the J gene TRBJ2-2; 7 bases map to TRBD1. The V gene's germline CDR1 is SGHTA and CDR2 FQGTGA. J gave up 4 bases and V 3 bases, and 2 bases lay outside the gene matches. CDR3 length equals 14 residues. The DNA of the CDR3 is TGTGCCAGCAGCTTGTCAGGGGGCACCGGGGAGCTGTTTTTT. Its protein is CASSLSGGTGELFF. Full variable domain (rest looked up from reference TRBV7-3 and TRBJ2-2): GAGVSQTPSNKVTEKGKYVELRCDPISGHTALYWYRQSLGQGPEFLIYFQGTGAADDSGLPNDRFFAVRPEGSVSTLKIQRTERGDSAVYLCASSLSGGTGELFFGEGSRLTVL.

The CDR3 nucleotides read TGTGCCTGGAGTTCGGGACAGGGCCCAGATACGCAGTATTTT. Translation gives CAWSSGQGPDTQYF. The chain has TRBV30 and TRBJ2-3, with 9 bases lining up with TRBD1. V shed 2 bases, J shed 4 bases, and the junction held 4 bases outside the gene matches. This CDR3 spans 14 amino acids. CDR1 is GTSNPN, CDR2 SVGIG, per germline (reference sequence).

The rearrangement links TRBV9 to TRBJ2-1; 8 bases are a match to TRBD2. J gave up 5 bases and V 4 bases, and 8 bases lay outside the gene matches. Germline CDR1 is SGDLS and CDR2 is YYNGEE. The CDR3 contains 15 residues. CDR3 DNA sequence: TGTGCCAGCAGCTTTACCGGGACTAGTAACAATGAGCAGTTCTTC. It yields the protein CASSFTGTSNNEQFF.

This chain joins TRBV30 and TRBJ2-5; the D is unclear. The germline gives CDR1 GTSNPN, CDR2 SVGIG (reference sequence). This CDR3 is 11 amino acids long. Between the trimmed V and J ends, which lost 3 bases and 5 bases, there was a span of 7 bases. The CDR3 is CAWRSIETQYF. The CDR3 DNA is TGTGCCTGGAGATCTATTGAGACCCAGTACTTC.